This T cell receptor beta chain was recovered during a study of blood T cell repertoires in COVID-19. Study-level information: The United States, Italy and Spain provided the acute and convalescent COVID-19 samples. T cells, B-cell-depleted T cells, or PBMCs provided the cDNA or gDNA that served as material.

Methods used by the authors: How many nucleated cells were present was estimated from reference gene primer amplification. Clones were sequenced by immunoSEQ multiplex PCR, and TCRdb holds only the in-frame ones, with some missing. The V and J calls and clone size were taken over from that table, and D and trimming were inferred from the DNA. The data show 110,000 or so clones, 80% to 90% seen once. The sample was peripheral blood. The TCR originated in a man between 40 and 49 years old with acute or convalescent COVID-19.

CDR3: CASRGQGLYGYTF. CDR3 in DNA: TGTGCCAGCAGGGGCCAGGGGTTGTATGGCTACACCTTC. V is TRBV2 and J is TRBJ1-2, with D tentatively TRBD1 (6 bases). Per germline, CDR1 SNHLY and CDR2 FYNNEI. V was shortened by 6 bases and J by 5 bases, with 13 bases between the two germline ends. There are 13 residues in the CDR3.